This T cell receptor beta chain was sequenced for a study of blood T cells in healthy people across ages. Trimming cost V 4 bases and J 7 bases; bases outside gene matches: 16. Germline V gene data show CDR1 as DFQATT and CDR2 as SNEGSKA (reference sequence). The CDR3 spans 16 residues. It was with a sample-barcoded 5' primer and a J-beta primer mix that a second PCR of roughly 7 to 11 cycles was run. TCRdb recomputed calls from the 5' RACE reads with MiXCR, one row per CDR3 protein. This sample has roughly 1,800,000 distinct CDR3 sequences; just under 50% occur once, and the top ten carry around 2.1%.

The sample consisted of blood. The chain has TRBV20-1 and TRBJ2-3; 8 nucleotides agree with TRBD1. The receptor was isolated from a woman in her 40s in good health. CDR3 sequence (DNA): TGCAGTGCTACCACGCCGGGGACAGGCGCACTATATACGCAGTATTTT. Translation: CSATTPGTGALYTQYF.